These 21 T cell receptor beta chains were sequenced from one sample in a study of human T cells and chemical hapten exposure. MiXCR, applied by TCRdb to the RACE reads, yields one record per CDR3 protein. The top ten hold 1% to 1.5% of the sample, which has 70,000 to 95,000 distinct CDR3 sequences, 6.6% seen once. Noted time point: patch test 2, 6 weeks after DPC sensitization. The treatment was: therapeutic diphenylcyclopropenone sensitization with weekly scalp DPC. The sample in question was whole blood, obtained in connection with sensitization to the hapten diphenylcyclopropenone (DPC). These receptors all come from a woman between 25 and 40 years old with alopecia areata. Some clones in this sample may be carry-over from other donors' samples.

The chain joins TRBV7-9 to TRBJ1-4, with 9 bases matching TRBD1. J was trimmed by 3 bases and V by 2 bases; bases with no gene match: 7. The germline gives CDR1 SEHNR, CDR2 FQNEAQ (reference sequence). This CDR3 has 17 amino acids. CDR3 sequence (DNA): TGTGCCAGCAGCTTAACCGCCGGGACAGGGTCTAATGAAAAACTGTTTTTT. This codes for CASSLTAGTGSNEKLFF.

This clonotype has more than one count but fewer than ten. In nucleotides, the CDR3 is TGTGCCAGCAGTTTTTCGCCTAGCGGGGGGCGGGGCACAGATACGCAGTATTTT. As protein: CASSFSPSGGRGTDTQYF. The genes are TRBV28 and TRBJ2-3, with 11 bases lining up with TRBD2. V shed 3 bases, J shed 1 base, and the junction held 9 bases outside the gene matches. The CDR3 has 18 amino acids. CDR1 and CDR2 (germline): MDHEN, SYDVKM.

In its sample, this clonotype was seen many times. This chain connects TRBV20-1 to TRBJ2-1; D is undetermined. Looked up from germline, CDR1 is DFQATT and CDR2 is SNEGSKA (reference sequence). The CDR3 runs to 14 residues. Between the trimmed V and J ends, which lost 5 bases and 6 bases, there was a span of 17 bases. The CDR3 sequence is CSAGSYGLSNEQFF. In nucleotides, the CDR3 is TGCAGTGCTGGAAGCTATGGGCTTTCCAATGAGCAGTTCTTC.

This clonotype has a handful of counts. This chain uses TRBV29-1 with TRBJ1-1, with D uncertain. The V gene lost 4 bases and the J gene lost 1 base, with 4 bases spanning the gap. This CDR3 has 11 amino acids. Germline V gene lookup returns CDR1 SQVTM and CDR2 ANQGSEA. The CDR3 here is CSVGRNTEAFF. The CDR3 coding sequence is TGCAGCGTTGGACGGAACACTGAAGCTTTCTTT.

Ten or more counts support this clonotype. The chain is built from TRBV6-6 and TRBJ1-5; 7 positions agree with TRBD1. The germline V gene has CDR1 MNHNY and CDR2 SVGAGI (reference sequence). This CDR3 has 15 amino acids. With 8 bases clipped from V and 4 bases from J, the junction kept 11 bases outside the gene matches. The CDR3 here is CASYNSGTENQPQHF. Written as DNA, the CDR3 is TGTGCCAGCTATAATTCCGGGACAGAAAATCAGCCCCAGCATTTT.

This clonotype was counted at least ten times. The chain combines TRBV5-5 with TRBJ2-2; no definite D call. CDR1 and CDR2 from the germline V gene are SGHKS and YYEKEE (reference sequence). This CDR3 has 15 amino acids. V dropped 0 bases and J dropped 3 bases, with 9 bases sitting between them. This CDR3 reads CASSLGRSDTGELFF. The CDR3, as DNA: TGTGCCAGCAGCTTGGGACGGTCGGACACCGGGGAGCTGTTTTTT.

This clonotype was seen ten or more times. The rearrangement joins TRBV5-5 to TRBJ2-3; D is undetermined. The CDR3 sequence is 14 residues long. Trimming took 1 base from V and 2 from J, leaving 8 bases between them. Germline-derived CDR1 and CDR2 are SGHKS and YYEKEE (reference sequence). The CDR3 is CASSLWADTDTQYF. In DNA, the CDR3 is TGTGCCAGCAGCTTGTGGGCAGACACAGATACGCAGTATTTT. Combining the CDR3 with reference TRBV5-5 and TRBJ2-3 gives the whole variable domain DAGVTQSPTHLIKTRGQQVTLRCSPISGHKSVSWYQQVLGQGPQFIFQYYEKEERGRGNFPDRFSARQFPNYSSELNVNALLLGDSALYLCASSLWADTDTQYFGPGTRLTVL.

This clonotype has only a few counts. The chain links TRBV6-2 or TRBV6-3 to TRBJ2-5; possible D gene TRBD2, 5 bases. CDR1 and CDR2 from the germline V gene are MNHEY and SVGEGT. This CDR3 spans 13 amino acids. Deletions cut 5 bases from V and 3 bases from J, with 10 bases between. The CDR3 sequence: CASSPDWKETQYF. The CDR3 nucleotides read TGTGCCAGCAGTCCGGACTGGAAAGAGACCCAGTACTTC.

This clonotype was observed at least ten times. V gene TRBV10-3 combines with J gene TRBJ2-1, with TRBD1 identical over 7 bases. This CDR3 is 13 amino acids long. Unmatched junction bases numbered 6, after V lost 10 bases and J lost 3 bases. Germline values: CDR1 ENHRY, CDR2 SYGVKD. CDR3 residues: CATSWDSYNEQFF. The CDR3 nucleotides are TGTGCCACCAGCTGGGACAGCTACAATGAGCAGTTCTTC.

Ten or more counts support this clonotype. The chain uses TRBV27 and TRBJ2-2; D is undetermined. Trimming took off 4 bases at V and 6 bases at J, with 3 bases between the two ends. This CDR3 spans 11 amino acids. Germline loops: CDR1 MNHEY, CDR2 SMNVEV (reference sequence). DNA for the CDR3: TGTGCCAGCAGTTCGTCCGGGGAGCTGTTTTTT. Residues: CASSSSGELFF.

The rearrangement joins TRBV20-1 to TRBJ1-2; D is uncertain. The CDR3 loop spans 15 amino acids. Between the trimmed V and J ends, which lost 5 bases and 1 base, there was a span of 17 bases. Germline assignment: CDR1 DFQATT and CDR2 SNEGSKA (reference sequence). In DNA, the CDR3 is TGCAGTGCTGAGGCCTTGAGGGAGGGTAACTATGGCTACACCTTC. Translated, it gives CSAEALREGNYGYTF.

This clonotype showed up many times. This chain joins TRBV2 and TRBJ2-3, with D possibly being TRBD1 or TRBD2 (5 bases each). The CDR3 sequence is 16 residues long. The germline V and J ends were trimmed by 5 bases and 0 bases, with 15 bases remaining between them. CDR1 and CDR2 from the germline V gene are SNHLY and FYNNEI. The CDR3 sequence is CASSWDPTSSTDTQYF. In nucleotides, the CDR3 is TGTGCCAGCAGTTGGGACCCGACGTCCAGCACAGATACGCAGTATTTT.

This chain uses TRBV6-5 with TRBJ1-2; D is unclear. The CDR3 is 11 residues long. With 8 bases removed from V and 5 bases from J, the gap between germline ends came to 9 bases. Per germline, CDR1 MNHEY and CDR2 SVGAGI. The CDR3 sequence: CASGILYGYTF. CDR3 nucleotides: TGTGCCAGCGGAATTTTGTATGGCTACACCTTC.

This clonotype was seen repeatedly, ten times or more. V gene TRBV29-1 combines with J gene TRBJ1-1; a possible D gene is TRBD1 (6 bases). Germline V lookup: CDR1 SQVTM, CDR2 ANQGSEA. The CDR3 has 13 residues. Trimming cost V 3 bases and J 0 bases, with 8 bases left between them. The CDR3 reads CSVETGLNTEAFF. As DNA, the CDR3 is TGCAGCGTTGAGACAGGCCTGAACACTGAAGCTTTCTTT.

CDR3 coding DNA: TGTGCCAGCAGTTACTCAGACGGCTGGTATGGCTACACCTTC. Its translation: CASSYSDGWYGYTF. V gene TRBV6-5 combines with J gene TRBJ1-2; unclear D gene. The V end lost 0 bases, the J end lost 5 bases, and 10 bases lay between the germline ends. The CDR3 spans 14 residues. The germline gives CDR1 MNHEY, CDR2 SVGAGI.

At least ten counts were recorded for this clonotype. The CDR3 nucleotides read TGCAGTGCTCCTACCTGGGATATCTTCCAAGAGACCCAGTACTTC. Translation: CSAPTWDIFQETQYF. The rearrangement uses TRBV20-1 and TRBJ2-5; unclear D gene. V was pared by 5 bases and J by 1 base, with 17 bases between. The CDR3 is made up of 15 amino acids. Per the germline V gene, CDR1 is DFQATT and CDR2 is SNEGSKA (reference sequence).

At least ten counts were recorded for this clonotype. The rearrangement links TRBV7-6 to TRBJ2-2; D is ambiguous. This CDR3 is 15 amino acids long. Germline V CDR1 and CDR2: SGHVS, FNYEAQ. V was trimmed by 1 base and J by 3 bases, leaving 9 bases between them. As DNA, the CDR3 is TGTGCCAGCAGCTTAGTAGGGTTGGACACCGGGGAGCTGTTTTTT. Protein product: CASSLVGLDTGELFF.

The chain is built from TRBV29-1 and TRBJ2-3; D is uncertain. This CDR3 comprises 13 residues. Trimming pared 3 bases from V and 0 bases from J, leaving 7 bases between. The V gene's germline CDR1 is SQVTM and CDR2 ANQGSEA. CDR3 DNA sequence: TGCAGCGTTGACCGGAGTAGCACAGATACGCAGTATTTT. It yields the protein CSVDRSSTDTQYF.

Ten or more counts support this clonotype. This sequence joins TRBV7-9 and TRBJ2-3; D is perhaps TRBD2 (7 bases). Trimming left V 4 bases short and J 3 bases short, with 14 bases between. Germline values: CDR1 SEHNR, CDR2 FQNEAQ (reference sequence). This CDR3 comprises 15 residues. CDR3 nucleotide sequence: TGTGCCAGCAGCTCCCGGGGAGGGGGGACAGATACGCAGTATTTT. Translation: CASSSRGGGTDTQYF.

As for this clonotype: A read error may explain this, as a much larger clone is one base away. The CDR3 DNA is TGCGCCAGCAGCTTGGTCACGGCAGGGAACACCGGGGAGCTGTTTTTT. It encodes CASSLVTAGNTGELFF. The gene calls are TRBV5-1 and TRBJ2-2; D gene unclear. Per germline, CDR1 SGHRS and CDR2 YFSETQ. The germline V and J ends were trimmed by 0 bases and 1 base, with 10 bases remaining between them. This CDR3 has 16 amino acids.

This clonotype was counted between two and nine times. The V call is TRBV3-1, the J call TRBJ2-4, with no clear D. The germline V gene has CDR1 LGHDT and CDR2 YNNKEL (reference sequence). CDR3 length: 12 amino acids. V dropped 3 bases and J dropped 2 bases, with 2 bases sitting between them. The CDR3 here is CASSQSKNIQYF. CDR3 sequence (DNA): TGTGCCAGCAGCCAGTCCAAAAACATTCAGTACTTC.